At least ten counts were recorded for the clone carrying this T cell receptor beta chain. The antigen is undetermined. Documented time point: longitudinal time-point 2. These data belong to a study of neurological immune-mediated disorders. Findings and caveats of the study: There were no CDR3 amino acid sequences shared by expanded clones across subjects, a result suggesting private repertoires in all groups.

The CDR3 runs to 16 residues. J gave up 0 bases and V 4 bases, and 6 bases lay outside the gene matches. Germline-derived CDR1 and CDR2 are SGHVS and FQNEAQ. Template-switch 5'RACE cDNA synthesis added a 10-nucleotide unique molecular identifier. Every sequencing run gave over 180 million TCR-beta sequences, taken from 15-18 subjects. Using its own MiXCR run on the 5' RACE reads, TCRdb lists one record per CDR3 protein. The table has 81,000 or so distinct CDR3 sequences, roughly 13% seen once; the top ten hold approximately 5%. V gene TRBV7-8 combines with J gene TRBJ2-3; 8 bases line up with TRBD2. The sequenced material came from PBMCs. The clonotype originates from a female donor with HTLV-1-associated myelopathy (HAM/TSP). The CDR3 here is CASSSTGTRSTDTQYF. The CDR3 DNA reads TGTGCCAGCAGCTCGACCGGGACTAGGAGCACAGATACGCAGTATTTT.